This TCR beta chain comes out of a study of cytomegalovirus exposure and HLA in healthy donors. Study at large: Later analysis reported that the 110 or so validation repertoires shared the platform of the 650 to 700 first-cohort repertoires.

This clone was observed a handful of times. Libraries were prepared by immunoSEQ multiplex PCR; TCRdb keeps only in-frame clonotypes and omits some of them. The sample carries some 210,000 clones, roughly 84% recorded once. Trimming took 4 bases from V and 0 from J; bases not matched to a gene: 4. From germline, CDR1 is SQVTM and CDR2 ANQGSEA. This CDR3 comprises 15 residues. Source material: PBMCs. V and J are TRBV29-1 and TRBJ1-4, with 8 nucleotides matching TRBD1. The sequence came from a woman under 30 in good health and CMV-seropositive. The CDR3 loop is CSVGGTGATNEKLFF. As DNA, the CDR3 is TGCAGCGTTGGCGGGACAGGAGCAACTAATGAAAAACTGTTTTTT.